This T cell receptor (beta chain) was sequenced in a study of read filtering for tumor transcriptome and immune sequencing. As for the study in general: Among patients, roughly 17 were male and more than 12 female, aged 47 to 80 (mean around 61). RNA-seq yielded only roughly 75 to 1,300 TCR reads, IR-seq about 4 to 10.27 million. Overall study results and limits: In IR-seq, single-read clonotypes were approximately 83% of clonotypes but around 3.4% of reads.

Molecular barcoded adaptors covering alpha/delta and beta/gamma chains were used on 400 ng RNA. MiXCR, applied by TCRdb to the reads, yields one record per CDR3 protein. The table includes roughly 420 distinct CDR3 sequences, over 70% detected once. This clonotype was seen only a few times. Antigen: not known. A read error may account for a junction end that differs from germline. CDR1 is SGHVS, CDR2 FNYEAQ, per germline. CDR3 size: 14 residues. Bone marrow was sampled from every patient at the time of active disease. Material: a population of CD138-negative cells sorted from bone marrow. The rearrangement links TRBV7-6 to TRBJ2-1; D is possibly TRBD2 (5 bases). The receptor was isolated from a donor older than 35 with multiple myeloma. This table probably holds off-target reads from a library built for another chain. This CDR3 reads CASNLALTYNELFF. The CDR3 coding sequence is TGTGCCAGCAACCTAGCACTAACCTACAATGAGCTGTTCTTC.